Listed below are T cell receptor beta chains from one sample, sequenced in a study of blood T cell repertoires in COVID-19. Some clones are missing from TCRdb's copy, which holds only in-frame ones; the method was immunoSEQ multiplex PCR. The table lists approximately 79,000 clones, approximately 80% of them singletons. The sequencing input was peripheral blood. The receptor set was obtained from a man aged 45 to 65 with COVID-19, enrolled during active disease. Both conserved end residues are part of each CDR3. The D gene is left open where the match is weak. Size tells how often a clone was seen (once, few, many) or the class of an expanded clone, and some rows leave it out.

>TRBV6-5|TRBJ2-2|NA|TRBD1|14
CASSSTGNPGELFF
TGTGCCAGCAGTTCGACAGGGAACCCCGGGGAGCTGTTTTTT
>TRBV11-2|TRBJ2-1|NA|NA|15
CASRPQSDGRGEQFF
TGTGCCAGCAGGCCCCAATCGGACGGTCGGGGTGAGCAGTTCTTC
>TRBV7-2|TRBJ1-2|NA|NA|13
CASSFGGGAGYTF
TGTGCCAGCAGCTTTGGCGGGGGCGCAGGCTACACCTTC
>TRBV19|TRBJ2-5|NA|NA|16
CASSVLQGLGQETQYF
TGTGCCAGTAGTGTCCTACAGGGTCTGGGCCAAGAGACCCAGTACTTC
>TRBV5-1|TRBJ2-7|few|TRBD1|14
CASSFTTGPYEQYF
TGCGCCAGCAGCTTTACGACAGGGCCCTACGAGCAGTACTTC
>TRBV29-1|TRBJ2-1|NA|TRBD2|17
CSVAGKRLADNYNEQFF
TGCAGCGTTGCAGGGAAAAGACTAGCGGACAACTACAATGAGCAGTTCTTC
>TRBV5-6|TRBJ2-7|few|TRBD2|15
CASSWGLGASYEQYF
TGTGCCAGCAGCTGGGGACTAGGGGCCTCCTACGAGCAGTACTTC
>TRBV5-1|TRBJ2-3|NA|NA|14
CASSLGGGTDTQYF
TGCGCCAGCAGCCTGGGGGGCGGAACAGATACGCAGTATTTT
>TRBV7-9|TRBJ2-3|many|TRBD2|17
CASSLGSLAGAGDTQYF
TGTGCCAGCAGCTTAGGTTCACTAGCGGGAGCGGGCGATACGCAGTATTTT
>TRBV12-1|TRBJ1-5|NA|NA|15
CASSFDSYSNQPQHF
TGTGCCAGCAGCTTTGACAGTTATAGCAATCAGCCCCAGCATTTT
>TRBV6-5|TRBJ2-7|once|NA|13
CASSYEQYYEQYF
TGTGCCAGCAGTTACGAACAGTACTACGAGCAGTACTTC
>TRBV30|TRBJ2-2|NA|NA|15
CAWSVVKGATGELFF
TGTGCCTGGAGTGTGGTTAAAGGGGCCACCGGGGAGCTGTTTTTT
>TRBV6-1|TRBJ2-2|NA|NA|16
CASSDWQGGNTGELFF
TGTGCCAGCAGTGATTGGCAGGGAGGGAACACCGGGGAGCTGTTTTTT
>TRBV19|TRBJ2-3|NA|NA|13
CASSLRQADTQYF
TGTGCCAGTTCACTTCGTCAGGCAGATACGCAGTATTTT
>TRBV5-1|TRBJ2-2|NA|TRBD1|15
CASRRTGSNTGELFF
TGCGCCAGCCGTCGGACAGGGTCCAACACCGGGGAGCTGTTTTTT
>TRBV19|TRBJ2-1|NA|TRBD2|14
CASSLSGRALVQFF
TGTGCCAGTAGTTTGAGCGGGAGGGCCCTCGTGCAGTTCTTC
>TRBV6-5|TRBJ2-1|NA|NA|12
CAASPAGNEQFF
TGTGCCGCTTCACCAGCGGGTAATGAGCAGTTCTTC
>TRBV18|TRBJ2-3|once|NA|12
CASSLGSDTQYF
TGTGCCAGCTCGCTAGGATCAGATACGCAGTATTTT
>TRBV12-3/TRBV12-4|TRBJ1-1|NA|NA|11
CASKRNTEAFF
TGTGCCAGCAAGCGGAACACTGAAGCTTTCTTT
>TRBV28|TRBJ1-2|NA|NA|14
CASSLHQINYGYTF
TGTGCCAGCAGTTTACACCAGATAAACTATGGCTACACCTTC
>TRBV28|TRBJ2-4|NA|NA|12
CASREAKNIQYF
TGTGCCAGCAGGGAGGCCAAAAACATTCAGTACTTC
>TRBV3-1/TRBV3-2|TRBJ2-2|once|TRBD2|16
CASSPGRGAYTGELFF
TGTGCCAGCAGCCCGGGGCGGGGGGCGTACACCGGGGAGCTGTTTTTT
>TRBV5-6|TRBJ2-3|NA|TRBD2|15
CASSLTSGLPKTQYF
TGTGCCAGCAGCCTGACTAGCGGGTTACCTAAAACGCAGTATTTT
>TRBV19|TRBJ2-6|NA|NA|16
CASSMPSAAGANVLTF
TGTGCCAGTAGTATGCCTAGCGCCGCTGGGGCCAACGTCCTGACTTTC
>TRBV29-1|TRBJ1-1|NA|NA|11
CSVDEGAEAFF
TGCAGCGTTGATGAGGGGGCTGAAGCTTTCTTT
>TRBV28|TRBJ1-2|NA|NA|12
CASLRENYGYTF
TGTGCCAGCTTAAGGGAGAACTATGGCTACACCTTC
>TRBV7-8|TRBJ2-1|few|NA|14
CASSYLLGVGEQFF
TGTGCCAGCAGCTACCTCCTAGGCGTAGGTGAGCAGTTCTTC
>TRBV25-1|TRBJ2-6|NA|NA|16
CASSDSGQSGANVLTF
TGTGCCAGCAGTGACTCCGGACAATCTGGGGCCAACGTCCTGACTTTC
>TRBV30|TRBJ2-7|NA|TRBD2|12
CAWSRREGEQYF
TGTGCCTGGAGTAGGAGGGAGGGCGAGCAGTACTTC
>TRBV5-1|TRBJ2-5|NA|NA|11
CASSSMETQYF
TGCGCCAGCAGCTCCATGGAGACCCAGTACTTC
>TRBV24-1|TRBJ2-2|NA|NA|14
CATWGGVGTGELFF
TGTGCCACCTGGGGCGGGGTCGGCACCGGGGAGCTGTTTTTT
>TRBV19|TRBJ1-1|NA|NA|15
CASTRAPGENTEAFF
TGTGCCAGTACCCGCGCGCCGGGAGAGAACACTGAAGCTTTCTTT
>TRBV12-5|TRBJ2-2|few|NA|14
CASGLGANTGELFF
TGTGCTAGTGGTTTGGGAGCGAACACCGGGGAGCTGTTTTTT
>TRBV24-1|TRBJ2-1|NA|NA|13
CATSDFKGDEQFF
TGTGCCACCAGTGATTTTAAAGGGGATGAGCAGTTCTTC
>TRBV6-5|TRBJ2-7|NA|NA|13
CASSYLQGAEQYF
TGTGCCAGCAGTTACTTACAGGGCGCGGAGCAGTACTTC
>TRBV10-1|TRBJ1-2|NA|TRBD1|15
CASRDRDRDDYGYTF
TGCGCCAGCAGGGACCGGGACAGGGACGACTATGGCTACACCTTC